This T cell receptor (beta chain) was sequenced during a study of T cells in Graves' hyperthyroidism and ophthalmopathy. The length of the CDR3 is 14 residues. The junction had 11 bases not matched to a gene; V was cut back by 4 bases and J by 9 bases. The study excluded patients with uncontrolled infection, other autoimmune disease, pregnancy or lactation. Used for diagnoses were clinical symptoms, serum thyroxine and TRAb, thyroid ultrasound and orbital computed tomography. It was 10 ml of fresh peripheral blood that supplied the PBMCs. Amplification of TCR beta CDR3 regions was performed using RNA transcripts as template. HTBI primers drove first-round RT-PCR of the TCR CDR3. Via MiXCR, TCRdb re-called the multiplex PCR reads, giving one row per CDR3 protein. The table has hundreds of thousands of distinct CDR3 sequences, 30% to 40% seen once.

Sequencing was done on a sample of blood. The source is a middle-aged woman with Graves' hyperthyroidism. V usage is TRBV12-3 or TRBV12-4 and J usage is TRBJ1-2, with TRBD1 identical over 7 bases. This CDR3 reads CASSYSAGGLSYTF. The CDR3 DNA reads as TGTGCCAGCAGTTACTCGGCAGGGGGGTTGAGCTACACCTTC.